This T cell receptor (beta chain) was sequenced during a study of a mutant IDH1 vaccine in newly diagnosed glioma. Produced via immunoSEQ multiplex PCR; TCRdb's table is partial and in-frame only. Here the sample spans around 92,000 clones, 70% to 90% being singletons. Indicated time point: baseline, week 1 (first vaccination visit). Treatment meaning: pre-vaccination baseline after standard-of-care therapy. The CDR3 is 15 amino acids. From germline, CDR1 is SGHNT and CDR2 YYREEE (reference sequence). V dropped 0 bases and J dropped 0 bases, with 8 bases sitting between them. This sequence originates from a woman between 50 and 59 years old with glioma. Sequences were derived from PBMCs, sampled from a glioma patient treated with radiotherapy, temozolomide or both. The rearrangement links TRBV5-4 to TRBJ2-3; no clear D gene. The CDR3 is CASSLGVASTDTQYF. The CDR3 bases are TGTGCCAGCAGCTTGGGAGTCGCTAGCACAGATACGCAGTATTTT.